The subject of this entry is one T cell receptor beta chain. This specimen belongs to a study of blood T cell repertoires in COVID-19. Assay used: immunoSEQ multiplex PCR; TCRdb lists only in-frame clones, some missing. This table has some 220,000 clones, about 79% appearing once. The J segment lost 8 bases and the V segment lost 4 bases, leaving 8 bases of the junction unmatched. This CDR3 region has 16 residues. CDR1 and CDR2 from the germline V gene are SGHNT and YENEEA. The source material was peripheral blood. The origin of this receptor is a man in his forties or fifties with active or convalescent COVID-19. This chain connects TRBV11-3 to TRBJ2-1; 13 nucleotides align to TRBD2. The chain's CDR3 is CASSSSTSGRAHEQFF. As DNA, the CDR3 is TGTGCCAGCAGCTCGTCCACTAGCGGGAGGGCCCATGAGCAGTTCTTC.